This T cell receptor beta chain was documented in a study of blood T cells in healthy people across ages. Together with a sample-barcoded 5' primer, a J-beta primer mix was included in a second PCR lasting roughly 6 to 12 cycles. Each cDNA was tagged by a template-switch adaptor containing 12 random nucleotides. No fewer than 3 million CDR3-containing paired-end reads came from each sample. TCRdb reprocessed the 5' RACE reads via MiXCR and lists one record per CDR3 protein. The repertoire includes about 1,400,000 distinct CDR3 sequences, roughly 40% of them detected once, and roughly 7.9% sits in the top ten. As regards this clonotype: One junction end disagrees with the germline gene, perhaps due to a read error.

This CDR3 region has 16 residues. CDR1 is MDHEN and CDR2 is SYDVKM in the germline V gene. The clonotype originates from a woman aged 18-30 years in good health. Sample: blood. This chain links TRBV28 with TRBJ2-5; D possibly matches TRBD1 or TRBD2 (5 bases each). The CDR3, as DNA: TGTACCAGCAGTCCCCTTGGGGGTCCCCACCAAGAGACCCAGTACTTC. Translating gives CTSSPLGGPHQETQYF.